This T cell receptor beta chain appears in the sequencing data of a study of T-cell memory formation after mild COVID-19 (dated by TCRdb to the early 2020s). General notes on the study: TCR sequence clusters from the two donors were largely donor specific. In a couple of donors, T-cell clones that expanded and contracted after mild COVID-19 were tracked by sequencing TCRalpha and TCRbeta repertoires over time. Two young, previously healthy adult volunteers, one female and one male, were included in the cohort.

General conclusions and limits of the study: The study included only two mild cases, and larger cohorts that include severe cases with pre-infection samples were judged to be necessary. Contracting CD4+ clones appeared mostly in the CM and EM memory subsets, whereas CD8+ clones were enriched in EMRA. Whether the second-wave clones peaking on day 37 were SARS-CoV-2 specific was not confirmed. Some responding clones were found in pre-infection memory, which suggests that pre-existing cross-reactive memory T cells took part in the SARS-CoV-2 response. Clones that contracted from day 15 to 85 showed balanced CD4/CD8 phenotypes, whereas a second wave of clones that expanded from day 15 to 37 leaned towards CD4+.

The sequencer listed for this sample is Illumina NovaSeq 6000. TCRalpha and TCRbeta cDNA libraries were constructed by 5'RACE with constant-segment primers, with sample barcodes and unique molecular identifiers being introduced. Trizol reagent was used to extract RNA from every sample. Libraries were amplified in two PCR steps, with a second sample barcode and Illumina TruSeq adapters added in the second step. The libraries were sequenced on an Illumina NovaSeq using 2 x 150 bp paired-end reads. Per the authors' processing: With migec v1.2.7, reads were demultiplexed and then collapsed into UMI-guided consensus sequences. Using mixcr v2.1.11, UMI consensuses were aligned to TRA and TRB V and J templates and then assembled into clonotypes. A clonotype was counted as expanded or contracted only if both edgeR and NoisET called the change significant, with noise models trained on biological replicates. For edgeR calls, the cutoffs were a false discovery rate-adjusted p below 0.01 and a log2 fold-change threshold of 1. As an exploratory analysis of dynamics, max-normalized trajectories of the 1000 most abundant clonotypes were examined with PCA combined with hierarchical clustering. Separately sequenced CD4+ and CD8+ repertoires were used to assign the CD4 or CD8 phenotype of responding clones. TCRdb trimmed the raw reads at Q25, called clones with MiXCR and kept productive beta chains. Merged by CDR3 protein, the rows form single entries marked with the most common genes and DNA. The V and J calls follow TCRdb's processing rather than the paper's. This sample comprises under 250,000 distinct CDR3 sequences, approximately 15% of them detected only once. Under 2.5% of the sample is taken by the ten largest.

Ficoll-Paque density gradient centrifugation was used to isolate PBMCs. About this clonotype: Its antigen target is currently unknown. Base-call qualities are not available, and no considerably larger clone is one nucleotide away.

Sequences were obtained from PBMCs or a T cell subset sorted from them (not recorded which). This sequence originates from an adult woman who had mild COVID-19 (a few samples of this study predate the infection). The sample titles of this study are shuffled in the database, so cell type and time point are left out; the donor was told from shared clones.

The DNA is as follows: TGTGCCAGCAGTTTAGCTAGCTTAGCGGGACGCAATGAGCAGTTCTTC. This sequence encodes CASSLASLAGRNEQFF. The rearranged chain carries TRBV12-3 or TRBV12-4 and TRBJ2-1; TRBD2 lines up with 8 middle nucleotides. The junction shows trimming of 0 bases on V and 6 bases on J, and the gene matches do not reach 7 bases of it. The CDR3, cysteine through phenylalanine, is 16 amino acids long. Only the CDR3 region is kept as DNA, spanning 48 bases read in frame from base 1.